This TCR beta chain came from a study of response to subunit inactivated influenza vaccine. The CDR3 has 16 residues. V dropped 4 bases and J dropped 3; count of bases not matched to a gene: 7. Germline values: CDR1 SEHNR, CDR2 FQNEAQ (reference sequence). This clonotype was found a few times. TCRdb passed the RT-PCR reads through MiXCR, listing each CDR3 protein once. The table lists hundreds of thousands of distinct CDR3 sequences, approximately 17% of them singletons. The chain recombines TRBV7-9 with TRBJ2-2; 8 positions agree with TRBD2. The receptor was isolated from a man in his fifties or sixties who received an inactivated influenza vaccine. This specimen was PBMCs from blood, taken 5 days after vaccination. The CDR3 DNA is TGTGCCAGCAGCTCCCAGCGGGGGAGATACACCGGGGAGCTGTTTTTT. It encodes CASSSQRGRYTGELFF.